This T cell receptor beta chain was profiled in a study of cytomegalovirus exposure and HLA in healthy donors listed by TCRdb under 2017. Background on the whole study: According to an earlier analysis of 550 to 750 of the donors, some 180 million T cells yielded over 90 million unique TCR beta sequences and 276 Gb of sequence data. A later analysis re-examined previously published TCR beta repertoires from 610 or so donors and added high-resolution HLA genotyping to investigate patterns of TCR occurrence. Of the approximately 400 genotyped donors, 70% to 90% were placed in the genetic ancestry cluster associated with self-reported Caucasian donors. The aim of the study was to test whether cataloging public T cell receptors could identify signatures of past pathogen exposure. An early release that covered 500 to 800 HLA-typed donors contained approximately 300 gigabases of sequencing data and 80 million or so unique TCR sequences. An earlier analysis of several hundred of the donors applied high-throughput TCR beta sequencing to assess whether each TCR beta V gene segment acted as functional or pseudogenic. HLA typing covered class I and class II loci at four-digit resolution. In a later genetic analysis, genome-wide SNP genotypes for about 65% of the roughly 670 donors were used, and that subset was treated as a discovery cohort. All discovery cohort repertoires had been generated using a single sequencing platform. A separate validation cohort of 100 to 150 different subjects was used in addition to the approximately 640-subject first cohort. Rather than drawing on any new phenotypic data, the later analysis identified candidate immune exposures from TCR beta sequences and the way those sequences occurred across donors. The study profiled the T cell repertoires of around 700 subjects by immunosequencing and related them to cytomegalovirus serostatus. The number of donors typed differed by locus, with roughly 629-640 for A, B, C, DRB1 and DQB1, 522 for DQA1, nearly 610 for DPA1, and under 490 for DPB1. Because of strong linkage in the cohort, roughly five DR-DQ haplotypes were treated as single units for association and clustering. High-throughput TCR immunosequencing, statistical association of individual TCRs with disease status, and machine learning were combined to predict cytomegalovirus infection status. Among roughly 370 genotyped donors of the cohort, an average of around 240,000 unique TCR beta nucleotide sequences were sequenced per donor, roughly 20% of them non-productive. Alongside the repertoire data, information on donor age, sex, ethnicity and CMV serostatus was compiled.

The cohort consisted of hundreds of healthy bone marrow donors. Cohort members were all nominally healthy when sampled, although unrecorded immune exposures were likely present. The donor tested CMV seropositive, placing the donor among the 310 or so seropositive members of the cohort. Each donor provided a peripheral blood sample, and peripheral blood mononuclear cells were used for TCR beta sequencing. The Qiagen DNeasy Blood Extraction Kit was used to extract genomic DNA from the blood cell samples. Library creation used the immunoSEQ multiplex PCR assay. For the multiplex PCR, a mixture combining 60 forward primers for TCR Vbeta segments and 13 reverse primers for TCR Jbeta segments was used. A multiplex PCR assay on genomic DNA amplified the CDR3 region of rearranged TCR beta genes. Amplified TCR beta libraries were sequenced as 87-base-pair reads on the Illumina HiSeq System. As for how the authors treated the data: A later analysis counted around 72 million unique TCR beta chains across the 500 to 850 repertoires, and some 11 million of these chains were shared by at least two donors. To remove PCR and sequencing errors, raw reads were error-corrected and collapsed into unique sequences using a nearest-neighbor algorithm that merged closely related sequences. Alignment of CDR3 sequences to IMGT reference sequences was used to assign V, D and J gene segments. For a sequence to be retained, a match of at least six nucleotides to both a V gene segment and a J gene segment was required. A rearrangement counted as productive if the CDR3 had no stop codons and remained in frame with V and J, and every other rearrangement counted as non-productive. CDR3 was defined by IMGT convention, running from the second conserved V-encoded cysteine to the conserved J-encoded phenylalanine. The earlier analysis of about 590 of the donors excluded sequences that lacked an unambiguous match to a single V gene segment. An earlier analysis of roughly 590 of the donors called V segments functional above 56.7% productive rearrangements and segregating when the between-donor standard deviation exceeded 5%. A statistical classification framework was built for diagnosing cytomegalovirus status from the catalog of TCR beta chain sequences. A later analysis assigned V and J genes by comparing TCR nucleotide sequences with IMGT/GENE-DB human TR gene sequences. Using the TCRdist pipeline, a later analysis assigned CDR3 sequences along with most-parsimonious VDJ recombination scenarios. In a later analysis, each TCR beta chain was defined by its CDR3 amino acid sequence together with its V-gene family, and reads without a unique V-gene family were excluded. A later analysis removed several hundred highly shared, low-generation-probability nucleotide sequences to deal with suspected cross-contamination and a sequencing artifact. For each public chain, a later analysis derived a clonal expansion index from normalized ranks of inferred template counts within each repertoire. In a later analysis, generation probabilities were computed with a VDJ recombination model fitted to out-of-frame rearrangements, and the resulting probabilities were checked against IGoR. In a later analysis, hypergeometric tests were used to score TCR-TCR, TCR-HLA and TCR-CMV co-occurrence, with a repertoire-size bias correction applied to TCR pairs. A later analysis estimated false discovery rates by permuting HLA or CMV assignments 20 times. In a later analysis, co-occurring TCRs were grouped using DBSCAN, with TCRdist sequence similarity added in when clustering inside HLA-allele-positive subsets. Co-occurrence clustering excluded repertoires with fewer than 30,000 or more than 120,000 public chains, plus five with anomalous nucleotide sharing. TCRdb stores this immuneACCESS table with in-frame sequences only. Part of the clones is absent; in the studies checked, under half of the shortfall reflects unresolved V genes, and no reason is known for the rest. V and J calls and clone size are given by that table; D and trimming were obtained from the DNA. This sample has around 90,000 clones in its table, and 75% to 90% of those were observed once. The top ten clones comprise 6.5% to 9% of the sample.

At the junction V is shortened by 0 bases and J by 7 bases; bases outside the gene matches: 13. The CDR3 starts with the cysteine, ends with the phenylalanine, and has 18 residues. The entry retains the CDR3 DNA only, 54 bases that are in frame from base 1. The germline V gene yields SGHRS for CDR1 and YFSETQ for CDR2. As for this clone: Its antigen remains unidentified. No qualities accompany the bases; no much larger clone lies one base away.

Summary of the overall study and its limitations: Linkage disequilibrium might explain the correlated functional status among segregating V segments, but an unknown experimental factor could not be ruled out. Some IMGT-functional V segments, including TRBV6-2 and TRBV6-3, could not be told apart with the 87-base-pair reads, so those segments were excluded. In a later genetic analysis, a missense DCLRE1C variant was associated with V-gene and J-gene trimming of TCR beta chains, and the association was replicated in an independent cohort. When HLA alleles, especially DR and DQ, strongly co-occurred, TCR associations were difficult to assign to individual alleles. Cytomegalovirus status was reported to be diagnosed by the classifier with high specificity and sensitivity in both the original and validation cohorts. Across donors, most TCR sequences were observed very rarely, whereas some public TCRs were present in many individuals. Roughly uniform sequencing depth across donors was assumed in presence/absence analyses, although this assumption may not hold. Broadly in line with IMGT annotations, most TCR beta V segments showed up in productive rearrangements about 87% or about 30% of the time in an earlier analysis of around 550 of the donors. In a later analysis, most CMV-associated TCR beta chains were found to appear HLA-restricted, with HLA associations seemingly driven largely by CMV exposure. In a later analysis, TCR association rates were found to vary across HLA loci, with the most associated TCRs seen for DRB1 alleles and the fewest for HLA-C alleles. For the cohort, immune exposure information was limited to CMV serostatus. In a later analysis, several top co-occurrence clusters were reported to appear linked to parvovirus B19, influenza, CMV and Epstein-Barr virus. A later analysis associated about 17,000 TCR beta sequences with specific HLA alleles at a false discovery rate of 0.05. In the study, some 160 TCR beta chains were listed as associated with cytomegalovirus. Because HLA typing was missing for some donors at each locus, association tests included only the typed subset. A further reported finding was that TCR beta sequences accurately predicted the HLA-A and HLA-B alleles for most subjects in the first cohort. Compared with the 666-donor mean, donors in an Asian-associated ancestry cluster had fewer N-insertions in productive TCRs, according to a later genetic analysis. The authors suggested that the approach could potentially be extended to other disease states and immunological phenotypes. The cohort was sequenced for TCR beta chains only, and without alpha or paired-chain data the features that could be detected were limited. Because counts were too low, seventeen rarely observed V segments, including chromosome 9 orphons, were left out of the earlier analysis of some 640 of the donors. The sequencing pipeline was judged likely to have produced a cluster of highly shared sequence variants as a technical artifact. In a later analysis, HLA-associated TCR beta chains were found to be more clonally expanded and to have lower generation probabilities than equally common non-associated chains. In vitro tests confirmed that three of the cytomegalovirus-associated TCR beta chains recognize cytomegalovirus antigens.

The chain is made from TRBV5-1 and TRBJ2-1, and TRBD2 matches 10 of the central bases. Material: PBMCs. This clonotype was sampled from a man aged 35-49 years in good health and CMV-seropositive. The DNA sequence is TGCGCCAGCAGCTTGGCCAGTTCAAGTAGCGGGAGGTTAAATGAGCAGTTCTTC. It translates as CASSLASSSSGRLNEQFF. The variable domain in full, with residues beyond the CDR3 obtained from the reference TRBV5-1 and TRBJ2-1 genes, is KAGVTQTPRYLIKTRGQQVTLSCSPISGHRSVSWYQQTPGQGLQFLFEYFSETQRNKGNFPGRFSGRQFSNSRSEMNVSTLELGDSALYLCASSLASSSSGRLNEQFFGPGTRLTVL.